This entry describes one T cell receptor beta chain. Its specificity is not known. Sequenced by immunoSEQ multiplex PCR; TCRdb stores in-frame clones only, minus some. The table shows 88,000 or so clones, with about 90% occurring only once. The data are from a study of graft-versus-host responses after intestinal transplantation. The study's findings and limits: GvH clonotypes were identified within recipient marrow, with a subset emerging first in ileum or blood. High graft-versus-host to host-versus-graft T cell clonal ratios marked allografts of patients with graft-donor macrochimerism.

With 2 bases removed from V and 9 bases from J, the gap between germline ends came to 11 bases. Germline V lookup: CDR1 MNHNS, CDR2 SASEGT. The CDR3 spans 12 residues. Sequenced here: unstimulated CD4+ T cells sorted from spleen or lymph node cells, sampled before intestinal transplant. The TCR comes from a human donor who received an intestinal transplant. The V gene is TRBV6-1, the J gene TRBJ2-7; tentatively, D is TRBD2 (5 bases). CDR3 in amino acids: CASSERENVQYF. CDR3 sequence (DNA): TGTGCCAGCAGTGAAAGGGAGAACGTGCAGTACTTC.